Sequencing of this T cell receptor (beta chain) was carried out in a study of shared clonotypes between healthy human individuals. Study observations and caveats: It was anticipated that sequencing depth would influence how many clonotypes donors shared.

Comment on this clone: What it recognizes is unknown. The junction and the germline gene differ at one end; a read error may be behind it.

Only CD45RO-negative cells positively selected for CCR7 counted as naive CD8 cells, so terminally differentiated effector memory CD45RA+ cells were excluded. All the donors were Caucasian adults who lived in Nashville, Tennessee. The test was conducted at deep level. Authors' analysis steps: ImmunoSEQ output lacked quality scores and full-length reads, limiting matched filtering. The data were produced by immunoSEQ multiplex PCR, yet TCRdb's version contains in-frame clones alone and is incomplete. The D gene and trimming were derived from the DNA, and the V and J assignments and clone size from that table. The sample has 2 million to 2.5 million clones, about 95% seen once; the top ten hold around 1.1%. The germline V gene encodes CDR1 SSHAT and CDR2 FNYEAQ (reference sequence). CDR3 length equals 13 residues.

This TCR derives from a man aged 18 to 30 in good health. The chain couples TRBV7-7 to TRBJ2-1, with 9 bases lining up with TRBD1. The sample comprised naive CD8+ T cells sorted from blood. The CDR3 protein is CASSLRGDRDVFF. The DNA for the CDR3 is TGTGCTAGCAGCCTCCGTGGGGACAGGGATGTGTTCTTC.